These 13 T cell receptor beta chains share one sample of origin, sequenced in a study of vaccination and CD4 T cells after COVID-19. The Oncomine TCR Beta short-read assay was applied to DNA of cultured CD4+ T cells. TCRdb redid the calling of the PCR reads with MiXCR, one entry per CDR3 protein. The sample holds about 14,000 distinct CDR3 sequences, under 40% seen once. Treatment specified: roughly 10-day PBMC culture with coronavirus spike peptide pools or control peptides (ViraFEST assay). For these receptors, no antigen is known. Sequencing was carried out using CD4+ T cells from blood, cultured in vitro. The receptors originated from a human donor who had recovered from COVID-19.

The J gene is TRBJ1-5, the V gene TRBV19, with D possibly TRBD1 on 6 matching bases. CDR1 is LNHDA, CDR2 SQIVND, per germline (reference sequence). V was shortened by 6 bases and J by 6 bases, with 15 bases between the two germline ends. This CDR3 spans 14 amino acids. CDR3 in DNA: TGTGCCAGTAGACGTAGGGGGTTTGGTCAGCCCCAGCATTTT. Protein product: CASRRRGFGQPQHF.

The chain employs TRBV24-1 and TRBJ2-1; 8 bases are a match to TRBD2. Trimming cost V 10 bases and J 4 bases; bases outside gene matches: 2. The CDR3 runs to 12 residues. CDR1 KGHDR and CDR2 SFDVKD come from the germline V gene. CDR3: CATSSGYNEQFF. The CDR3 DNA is TGTGCCACGTCTAGCGGGTACAATGAGCAGTTCTTC.

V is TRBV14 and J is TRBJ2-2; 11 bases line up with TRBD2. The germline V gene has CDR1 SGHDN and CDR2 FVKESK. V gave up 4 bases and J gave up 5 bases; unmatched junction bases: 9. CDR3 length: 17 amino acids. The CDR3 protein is CASSPFTSGRGTGELFF. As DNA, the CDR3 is TGTGCCAGCAGCCCTTTCACTAGCGGGAGAGGGACCGGGGAGCTGTTTTTT.

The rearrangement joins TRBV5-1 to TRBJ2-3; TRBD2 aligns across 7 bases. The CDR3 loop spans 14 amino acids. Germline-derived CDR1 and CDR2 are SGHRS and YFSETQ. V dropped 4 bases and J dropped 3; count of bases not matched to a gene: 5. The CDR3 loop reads CASSDPSGTDTQYF. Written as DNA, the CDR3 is TGCGCCAGCAGCGACCCTAGCGGTACAGATACGCAGTATTTT.

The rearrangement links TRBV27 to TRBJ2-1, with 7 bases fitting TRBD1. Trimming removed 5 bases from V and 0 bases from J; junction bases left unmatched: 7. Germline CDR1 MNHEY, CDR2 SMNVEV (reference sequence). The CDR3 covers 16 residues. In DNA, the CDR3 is TGTGCCAGCAGTCAGCCGACAGGGAGCTCCTACAATGAGCAGTTCTTC. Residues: CASSQPTGSSYNEQFF.

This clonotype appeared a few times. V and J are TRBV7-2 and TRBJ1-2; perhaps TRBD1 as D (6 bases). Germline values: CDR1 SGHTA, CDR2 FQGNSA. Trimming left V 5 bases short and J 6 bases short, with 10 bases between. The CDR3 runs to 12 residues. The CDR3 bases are TGTGCCAGCAGCCCGACAGGAGATGGCTACACCTTC. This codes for CASSPTGDGYTF.

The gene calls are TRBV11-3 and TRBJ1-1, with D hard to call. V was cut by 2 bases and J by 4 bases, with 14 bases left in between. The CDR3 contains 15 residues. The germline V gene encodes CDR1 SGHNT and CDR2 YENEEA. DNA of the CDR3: TGTGCCAGCAGCTTAACGCAGGTGTGGCGCACTGAAGCTTTCTTT. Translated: CASSLTQVWRTEAFF. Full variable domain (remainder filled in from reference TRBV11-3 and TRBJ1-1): EAGVVQSPRYKIIEKKQPVAFWCNPISGHNTLYWYLQNLGQGPELLIRYENEEAVDDSQLPKDRFSAERLKGVDSTLKIQPAELGDSAVYLCASSLTQVWRTEAFFGQGTRLTVV.

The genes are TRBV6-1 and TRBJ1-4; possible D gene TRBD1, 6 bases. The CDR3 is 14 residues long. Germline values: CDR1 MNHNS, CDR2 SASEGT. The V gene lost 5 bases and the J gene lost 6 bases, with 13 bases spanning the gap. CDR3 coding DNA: TGTGCCAGCAGTCGACACCGACAGGATGAAAAACTGTTTTTT. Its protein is CASSRHRQDEKLFF.

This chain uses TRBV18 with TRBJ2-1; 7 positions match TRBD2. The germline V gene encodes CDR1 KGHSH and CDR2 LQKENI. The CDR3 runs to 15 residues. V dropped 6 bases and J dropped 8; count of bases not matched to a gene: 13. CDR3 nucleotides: TGTGCCAGCTCCTCTTCTGCGGGAGTAATTGATGAGCAGTTCTTC. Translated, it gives CASSSSAGVIDEQFF.

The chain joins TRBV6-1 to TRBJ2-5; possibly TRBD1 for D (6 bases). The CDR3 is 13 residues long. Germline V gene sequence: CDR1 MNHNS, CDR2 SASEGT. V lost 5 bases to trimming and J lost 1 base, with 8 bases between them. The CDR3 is CASSPQGQETQYF. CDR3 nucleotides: TGTGCCAGCAGTCCACAGGGCCAAGAGACCCAGTACTTC.

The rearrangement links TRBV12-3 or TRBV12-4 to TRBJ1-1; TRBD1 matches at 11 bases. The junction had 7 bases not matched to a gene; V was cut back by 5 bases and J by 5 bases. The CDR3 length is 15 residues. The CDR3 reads CASSKGGQGETEAFF. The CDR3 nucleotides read TGTGCCAGCAGTAAGGGGGGACAGGGGGAGACTGAAGCTTTCTTT.

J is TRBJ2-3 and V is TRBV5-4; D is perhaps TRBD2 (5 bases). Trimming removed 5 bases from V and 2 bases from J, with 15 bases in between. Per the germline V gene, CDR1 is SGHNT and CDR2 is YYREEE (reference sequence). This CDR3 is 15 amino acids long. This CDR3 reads CASSSLETPTDTQYF. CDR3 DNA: TGTGCCAGCAGTTCACTAGAAACCCCCACAGATACGCAGTATTTT.

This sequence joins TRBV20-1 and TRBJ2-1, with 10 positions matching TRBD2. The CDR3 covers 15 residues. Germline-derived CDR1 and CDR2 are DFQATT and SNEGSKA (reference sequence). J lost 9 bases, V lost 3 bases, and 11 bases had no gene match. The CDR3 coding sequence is TGCAGTGCTAGTGGTCAGCTAGCGGGAGCGGTTGAGCAGTTCTTC. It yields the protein CSASGQLAGAVEQFF.